The 8 T cell receptor beta chains presented below share a single source sample, sequenced in a study of T cell repertoires in cytomegalovirus infection. No antigens are known for them. TCRdb reprocessed the reads via MiXCR and lists one record per CDR3 protein. The data hold about 570,000 distinct CDR3 sequences, with just under 40% observed a single time. Source: cultured PBMCs, taken from culture after CMV antigen stimulation. Every receptor here comes from a human donor in good health (CMV status not recorded). Some clones in this sample may be carry-over from other donors' samples.

The V call is TRBV7-8, the J call TRBJ1-1; perhaps TRBD1 as D (6 bases). Germline-derived CDR1 and CDR2 are SGHVS and FQNEAQ. The CDR3 spans 17 residues. V shed 1 base and J shed 1 base, with 16 bases lying between them. The CDR3 spells CASSLERRGTPNTEAFF. The DNA of the CDR3 is TGTGCCAGCAGCTTAGAGCGTCGCGGGACACCGAACACTGAAGCTTTCTTT.

The gene calls are TRBV20-1 and TRBJ1-2; D remains unclear. Germline V gene sequence: CDR1 DFQATT, CDR2 SNEGSKA (reference sequence). Between the trimmed V and J ends, which lost 0 bases and 5 bases, there was a span of 10 bases. The CDR3 has 13 amino acids. The CDR3 loop reads CSARDAGTYGYTF. The CDR3 bases are TGCAGTGCTAGAGATGCGGGAACATATGGCTACACCTTC.

The CDR3 here is CASSLLGYDNEQFF. The CDR3 DNA follows: TGTGCCAGCAGCTTGTTAGGGTACGACAATGAGCAGTTCTTC. This chain links TRBV7-2 with TRBJ2-1; D unresolved. Germline lookup yields CDR1 SGHTA and CDR2 FQGNSA. The ends were cut back, 3 bases at V and 5 bases at J, with 11 bases in the middle. CDR3 length: 14 amino acids. The full variable domain, rest sourced from reference TRBV7-2 and TRBJ2-1, is GAGVSQSPSNKVTEKGKDVELRCDPISGHTALYWYRQSLGQGLEFLIYFQGNSAPDKSGLPSDRFSAERTGGSVSTLTIQRTQQEDSAVYLCASSLLGYDNEQFFGPGTRLTVL.

The J gene is TRBJ2-7, the V gene TRBV28, with D possibly being TRBD2 (5 bases). The V end was cut by 5 bases, the J end by 3 bases, with 20 bases between. Germline CDR1 is MDHEN and CDR2 is SYDVKM. This CDR3 is built from 16 residues. The CDR3 DNA follows: TGTGCCAGCAGTCGCCTGCCGGGGTTTGGGCTCTACGAGCAGTACTTC. It encodes CASSRLPGFGLYEQYF.

Notes on this clonotype: The junction departs from the called germline gene at one end, perhaps through a read error. The V gene is TRBV12-5, the J gene TRBJ1-5, with D tentatively TRBD1 (5 bases). Germline lookup yields CDR1 LGHNT and CDR2 FRNRAP. The CDR3 is 15 amino acids. CDR3 bases: TGTGCTAGTGCTTTGGGGGGGAGGCTCAATCAGCCCCAGCATTTT. Protein product: CASALGGRLNQPQHF.

This clonotype was recorded a few times. The chain links TRBV12-3 or TRBV12-4 to TRBJ2-3, with unresolved D. This CDR3 spans 15 amino acids. Trimming stripped 5 bases from V and 2 bases from J, with 14 bases between. Here the CDR3 DNA reads TGTGCCAGCAGTCCTATAGGGTTAGACACAGATACGCAGTATTTT. Protein sequence: CASSPIGLDTDTQYF.

This clonotype came up a few times. The genes are TRBV20-1 and TRBJ2-1; 8 bases are shared with TRBD2. Trimming at V came to 4 bases and at J to 6 bases, leaving 5 bases not matched to a gene. The CDR3 sequence is 13 residues long. CDR1 and CDR2 from the germline V gene are DFQATT and SNEGSKA (reference sequence). The CDR3 reads CSATGLVGNEQFF. CDR3 sequence (DNA): TGCAGTGCTACGGGACTAGTTGGCAATGAGCAGTTCTTC.

This chain joins TRBV7-9 and TRBJ1-4; D gene ambiguous. This CDR3 is 15 amino acids long. V dropped 3 bases and J dropped 0 bases, with 8 bases sitting between them. CDR1 and CDR2 from the germline V gene are SEHNR and FQNEAQ (reference sequence). This CDR3 reads CASSFEDATNEKLFF. Written as DNA, the CDR3 is TGTGCCAGCAGCTTTGAGGATGCAACTAATGAAAAACTGTTTTTT.